This TCR beta chain was captured by sequencing in a study of blood T cell repertoires in COVID-19. For the study at large: Both acute and convalescent COVID-19 samples were obtained from the United States, Italy and Spain. In each case, the material was cDNA or gDNA derived from T cells, B-cell-depleted T cells, or PBMCs.

V was clipped by 5 bases and J by 4 bases, with 9 bases between them. The length of the CDR3 is 13 residues. The V gene's germline CDR1 is LNHDA and CDR2 SQIVND (reference sequence). Original analysis: Researchers report that nucleated cell counts were estimated from reference gene primer amplification. Clones were read by immunoSEQ multiplex PCR, and TCRdb kept only the in-frame ones, dropping some. That table is the source of V, J and clone size, and D and trimming were worked out from the DNA. The table has tens of thousands of clones, 90% seen once. This clone appeared a single time. The J gene is TRBJ1-3, the V gene TRBV19; no clear D gene. The clonotype originates from a human donor in a cohort sampled during active COVID-19. Sequencing was done on a sample of peripheral blood. The chain's CDR3 is CASSALRGNTIYF. The CDR3 nucleotides read TGTGCCAGTAGTGCCCTACGGGGAAACACCATATATTTT.